These 2 T cell receptor beta chains originate from one sample sequenced in a study of blood T cell repertoires in COVID-19. Clones were read by immunoSEQ multiplex PCR, and TCRdb kept only the in-frame ones, dropping some. The sample lists about 480,000 clones; 75% to 90% were seen once. Source material: PBMCs or T cells enriched from blood (not recorded which). The source is a woman in her sixties or seventies who had recovered from COVID-19.

V usage is TRBV4-1 and J usage is TRBJ1-1; D remains ambiguous. Trimming left V 1 base short and J 4 bases short, with 13 bases between. CDR1 and CDR2 (germline): MGHRA, YSYEKL. This CDR3 region has 15 residues. The DNA of the CDR3 is TGCGCCAGCAGCCAAGCCTGGGGAGGAGGCACTGAAGCTTTCTTT. Its protein is CASSQAWGGGTEAFF.

V usage is TRBV6-6 and J usage is TRBJ2-3; 7 bases agree with TRBD2. Germline V gene sequence: CDR1 MNHNY, CDR2 SVGAGI (reference sequence). This CDR3 is built from 17 residues. V shed 5 bases and J 7 bases; nucleotides not matched to a gene: 18. The CDR3 nucleotides read TGTGCCAGCAGTCGATCTTCTAGCGGTCCTAATGGATATACGCAGTATTTT. Translation: CASSRSSSGPNGYTQYF.